This T cell receptor (beta chain) was identified during a study of T-cell reconstitution after alpha-beta-depleted transplantation in children. The CDR3 runs 14 residues. Losses at the gene ends were 5 bases for V and 3 bases for J; bases not matched to a gene: 6. Germline assignment: CDR1 DFQATT and CDR2 SNEGSKA (reference sequence). Unique molecular identifiers were used to barcode this TCRbeta library. TCRdb used MiXCR to reprocess the PCR reads, holding one entry per CDR3 protein. The repertoire holds hundreds of thousands of distinct CDR3 sequences, with 16% as singletons. The clonotype originates from a human donor who donated a stem cell graft to a child with acute myeloid leukemia. This chain links TRBV20-1 with TRBJ2-1; 8 nucleotides line up with TRBD2. The sample here was PBMCs from the stem cell graft donor, taken from the stem cell graft. The CDR3 DNA sequence: TGCAGTGCTGTTAGCGGGGCTTTCTACAATGAGCAGTTCTTC. Translating gives CSAVSGAFYNEQFF.